This entry is about one T cell receptor beta chain. Its antigen has not been determined. Base qualities are not at hand, and no much larger clone is one base apart. TCRbeta CDR3 regions were amplified from genomic DNA using the immunoSEQ Assay, a bias-controlled multiplex PCR. Per the source publication's procedure: The number of nucleated cells in each sample was estimated from the amplification of reference gene primers within the assay. Sequence reads were collapsed and filtered to measure the absolute abundance of every unique TCRbeta CDR3 rearrangement. For each sample, productive Simpson clonality was calculated as the square root of Simpson's diversity index across productive rearrangements. TCRdb stores this immuneACCESS table with in-frame sequences only. Part of the clones is absent; in the studies checked, under half of the shortfall reflects unresolved V genes, and no reason is known for the rest. V and J calls and clone size come straight from that table; D and trimming were deduced from the DNA. Counted in this sample were roughly 72,000 clones; 75% to 85% of them appeared once. The ten biggest clones cover 15% to 20% of the sample.

This sample was taken from a study of blood T cell repertoires in COVID-19 (dated by TCRdb to about 2020). About the investigation overall: Samples from collaborators originated in the United States, Italy and Spain and spanned both the acute and convalescent phases of COVID-19. The prospective study material was composed of cDNA or gDNA derived from T cells, B-cell-depleted T cells, or PBMCs. Subjects who had been exposed to COVID-19, were actively infected with it, or had recovered from it provided the deeply sampled blood TCRbeta repertoires that made up the dataset. The repertoires were released in a freely available public database meant as a resource for research on the immune response to SARS-CoV-2. The samples were drawn from two sources: the first 160 participants of the ongoing ImmuneRACE study, and 950 to 1,500 subjects contributed by 6 global collaborators. Nearly every sample came with metadata listing a de-identified subject ID, COVID-19 status, age in years and sex. Where available, HLA class I and class II types were taken from metadata supplied by the sample provider and were not determined by assay-based typing.

The cysteine opens and the phenylalanine closes a CDR3 of 15 amino acids. CDR3 DNA only is kept here, 45 bases in frame from base 1. Trimming takes 2 bases from V and 2 bases from J, and the germline ends sit 12 bases apart. The germline V gene specifies MDHEN as CDR1 and SYDVKM as CDR2. Samples from volunteer blood donors who had recovered from COVID-19 were contributed by a second Seattle source. The collaborating institutions used their own protocols to collect whole blood in K2EDTA tubes. For TCRbeta analysis, collaborators shipped samples as frozen whole blood, isolated PBMCs, or DNA extracted from either of those sample types. What the research found in general, with its limitations: The amount of clinical and demographic metadata varied by source and participant and was provided uncurated.

The chain is assembled from TRBV28 and TRBJ2-5; the D gene is possibly TRBD2, with 6 bases matching. The sequence came from a man between 65 and 85 years old who had recovered from COVID-19. The sequenced sample was peripheral blood. The DNA is TGTGCCAGCAGTTTAACTAGCCAGATACAAGAGACCCAGTACTTC. Its product reads: CASSLTSQIQETQYF.